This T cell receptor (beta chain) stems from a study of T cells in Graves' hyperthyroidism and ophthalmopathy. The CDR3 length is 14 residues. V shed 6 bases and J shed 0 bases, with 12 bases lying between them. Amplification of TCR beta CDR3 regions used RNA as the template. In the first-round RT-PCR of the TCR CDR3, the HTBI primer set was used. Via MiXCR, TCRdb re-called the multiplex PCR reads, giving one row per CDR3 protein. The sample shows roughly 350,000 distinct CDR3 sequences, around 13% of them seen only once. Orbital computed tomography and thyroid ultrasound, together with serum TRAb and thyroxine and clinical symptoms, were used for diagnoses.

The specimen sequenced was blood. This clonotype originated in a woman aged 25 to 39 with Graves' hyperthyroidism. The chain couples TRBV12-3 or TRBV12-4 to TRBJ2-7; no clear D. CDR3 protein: CASSVRLVSYEQYF. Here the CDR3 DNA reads TGTGCCAGCAGCGTCCGATTGGTCTCCTACGAGCAGTACTTC.